The clone carrying this T cell receptor beta chain was counted a single time. Its antigen is not identified. Germline values: CDR1 MRHNA, CDR2 SNTAGT. The CDR3 is 15 residues long. Trimming stripped 6 bases from V and 1 base from J, with 15 bases between. This specimen comes from a study of Ad26.COV2.S vaccination and SARS-CoV-2 variants. Method: immunoSEQ multiplex PCR; TCRdb's copy keeps in-frame clones and lacks some. Among under 550,000 clones listed, approximately 90% were seen once. Treatment denoted: around 19 received Ad26.COV2.S at low or high dose, single or two shots; 5 received placebo; per-sample allocation not given. Sampling occurred on day 63 after the first vaccine or placebo injection. Study-wide results and limits: Possible underestimation of total T cell responses by the TCR breadth and depth analyses was noted.

The sequence was obtained from a person aged 18-60 years who received the Ad26.COV2.S COVID-19 vaccine or a placebo. The chain couples TRBV6-4 to TRBJ2-5; TRBD1 is a possible D gene (5 bases). This specimen was peripheral blood, taken in a trial of Ad26.COV2.S vaccine versus placebo. This chain's CDR3 is CASSETPGFQETQYF. The CDR3 nucleotides are TGTGCCAGCAGCGAGACGCCAGGGTTCCAAGAGACCCAGTACTTC.